Below, one T cell receptor beta chain is given with its context. No antigen is known for it. Reverse transcribing all isolated RNA meant expressed TCRB transcripts were sequenced. TCRdb's copy holds only in-frame clones and misses some; the assay was immunoSEQ multiplex PCR. The data contain 55,000 to 85,000 clones, around 49% of them singletons. The V and J ends lost 1 base and 7 bases, in that order; junction bases with no gene match: 9. Germline V gene data show CDR1 as LNHNV and CDR2 as YYDKDF (reference sequence). The CDR3 runs to 16 residues. The data belong to a study of beta chain features in type 1 diabetes. Broader study findings: Researchers report that Type 1 diabetes patients had moderately but significantly shorter TCRB CDR3s across all four CD4+ subsets.

This TCR was sampled from a man aged 30 to 45 with type 1 diabetes. Sequencing was carried out using central memory CD4+ T cells from blood. This chain uses TRBV15 with TRBJ2-1; TRBD2 aligns across 8 bases. CDR3 in amino acids: CATSRAGGAPRNEQFF. As DNA, the CDR3 is TGTGCCACCAGCAGAGCCGGGGGGGCCCCTCGTAATGAGCAGTTCTTC.